These 13 T cell receptor beta chains came from one sample sequenced in a study of early T cells in non-severe SARS-CoV-2 infection. Each CDR3 protein is one row after TCRdb ran MiXCR on the 5' RACE reads. Among some 82,000 distinct CDR3 sequences, 5% to 7% were seen once, and the ten largest hold less than 9.5%. The sample was whole blood. These receptors originate from an adult who was a healthcare worker with PCR-confirmed SARS-CoV-2 infection or an uninfected control (not recorded which).

This clonotype was recorded many times. The rearrangement uses TRBV19 and TRBJ2-1, with TRBD2 matching over 12 bases. This CDR3 has 14 residues. Trimming at V came to 9 bases and at J to 6 bases, leaving 6 bases not matched to a gene. Germline CDR1 reads LNHDA; CDR2 reads SQIVND (reference sequence). The CDR3 protein is CASATSGGPNEQFF. Written as DNA, the CDR3 is TGTGCCAGCGCGACTAGCGGGGGACCCAATGAGCAGTTCTTC.

This clonotype was counted ten times or more. The rearrangement uses TRBV2 and TRBJ2-1; 8 bases agree with TRBD1. From germline, CDR1 is SNHLY and CDR2 FYNNEI. The CDR3 extends over 15 amino acids. The V and J ends lost 5 bases and 3 bases, in that order; junction bases with no gene match: 6. The DNA of the CDR3 is TGTGCCAGCAGTTCCAGGGGGCCAGTCTACAATGAGCAGTTCTTC. This sequence encodes CASSSRGPVYNEQFF.

This clonotype was seen a handful of times. The V call is TRBV4-1, the J call TRBJ1-3; 7 positions match TRBD1. Per germline, CDR1 MGHRA and CDR2 YSYEKL. The CDR3 covers 15 residues. Trimming took 2 bases from V and 2 from J; bases not matched to a gene: 3. CDR3 sequence: CASSQPDRAGNTIYF. DNA for the CDR3: TGCGCCAGCAGCCAACCAGACAGGGCTGGAAACACCATATATTTT.

The rearrangement joins TRBV28 to TRBJ1-5, with 7 bases identical to TRBD1. The CDR3 totals 14 residues. Trimming at V came to 7 bases and at J to 3 bases, leaving 6 bases not matched to a gene. The germline CDR1 and CDR2 sequences are MDHEN and SYDVKM. CDR3 loop: CASIKTGYNQPQHF. The CDR3 bases are TGTGCCAGCATAAAGACAGGGTACAATCAGCCCCAGCATTTT. Variable domain in full (rest from reference TRBV28 and TRBJ1-5): DVKVTQSSRYLVKRTGEKVFLECVQDMDHENMFWYRQDPGLGLRLIYFSYDVKMKEKGDIPEGYSVSREKKERFSLILESASTNQTSMYLCASIKTGYNQPQHFGDGTRLSIL.

This clonotype was seen at least ten times. The rearrangement joins TRBV18 to TRBJ2-7; no definite D call. CDR1 and CDR2 from the germline V gene are KGHSH and LQKENI. The length of the CDR3 is 11 residues. V dropped 4 bases and J dropped 4 bases, with 5 bases sitting between them. CDR3: CASSQGYEQYF. For the CDR3, the DNA is TGTGCCAGCTCACAGGGATACGAGCAGTACTTC.

This clonotype was seen ten or more times. The chain has TRBV4-2 and TRBJ2-3, with 7 bases identical to TRBD2. The V gene end was trimmed by 0 bases and the J gene end by 2 bases; junction bases not matched to a gene: 8. CDR1 and CDR2 from the germline V gene are LGHNA and YNFKEQ. This CDR3 spans 17 amino acids. The CDR3 sequence is CASSQDGGGTSTDTQYF. In DNA, the CDR3 is TGTGCCAGCAGCCAAGATGGGGGGGGAACCTCCACAGATACGCAGTATTTT.

The table lists this clonotype with a few counts. This chain's CDR3 is CSAGKGQGGTQPQHF. As DNA, the CDR3 is TGCAGTGCTGGCAAGGGACAGGGAGGAACTCAGCCCCAGCATTTT. The chain employs TRBV20-1 and TRBJ1-5, with 9 nucleotides matching TRBD1. This CDR3 is built from 15 residues. Germline V gene data show CDR1 as DFQATT and CDR2 as SNEGSKA (reference sequence). The junction had 11 bases not matched to a gene; V was cut back by 5 bases and J by 6 bases.

The table lists this clonotype with many counts. The V and J genes are TRBV7-2 and TRBJ2-3, with D possibly being TRBD1 or TRBD2 (5 bases each). V lost 2 bases and J 4 bases, leaving 13 bases between the germline ends. Germline assignment: CDR1 SGHTA and CDR2 FQGNSA. The CDR3 is made up of 15 amino acids. CDR3 amino acids: CASSLQIVGPDTQYF. The CDR3 nucleotides read TGTGCCAGCAGCTTACAAATAGTGGGACCAGATACGCAGTATTTT.

This chain joins TRBV19 and TRBJ2-7; TRBD2 matches 8 bases. Germline values: CDR1 LNHDA, CDR2 SQIVND (reference sequence). CDR3 length equals 13 residues. J gave up 0 bases and V 11 bases, and 6 bases lay outside the gene matches. In DNA form, the CDR3 reads TGTGCCGAGGGCGGGACTAGCTCCTACGAGCAGTACTTC. Protein: CAEGGTSSYEQYF.

This clonotype was observed at least ten times. The chain combines TRBV7-6 with TRBJ2-3, with 10 bases lining up with TRBD1. The ends lost 5 bases at V and 1 base at J; junction bases unmatched: 3. This CDR3 has 15 residues. Germline V gene data show CDR1 as SGHVS and CDR2 as FNYEAQ. In nucleotides, the CDR3 is TGTGCCAGCAGCCATGGGACAGGGGGCACAGATACGCAGTATTTT. It codes for CASSHGTGGTDTQYF.

At least ten counts were recorded for this clonotype. The V call is TRBV10-1, the J call TRBJ1-1; 11 nucleotides agree with TRBD1. The CDR3 loop spans 14 amino acids. The ends lost 0 bases at V and 9 bases at J; junction bases unmatched: 3. From germline, CDR1 is WNHNN and CDR2 SYGVQD (reference sequence). CDR3 in DNA: TGCGCCAGCAGTGAGTCGGGGACAGGGGGGAAAGCTTTCTTT. Protein product: CASSESGTGGKAFF.

A few counts support this clonotype. V is TRBV28 and J is TRBJ1-5, with TRBD1 as a possible D gene (6 bases). CDR3 size: 13 residues. CDR1 is MDHEN, CDR2 SYDVKM, per germline. The CDR3 sequence: CALGLTGNQPQHF. The CDR3 bases are TGTGCTCTGGGTCTGACAGGAAATCAGCCCCAGCATTTT.

This clonotype was detected a few times. V usage is TRBV10-2 and J usage is TRBJ2-1; TRBD1 agrees at 9 bases. The CDR3 runs to 15 residues. V trimming: 6 bases; J trimming: 5 bases; junction bases outside the gene matches: 8. Germline V gives CDR1 WSHSY, CDR2 SAAADI. The CDR3 DNA sequence: TGCGCCAGCAGGCCGGGACAGGGAAGCCACAATGAGCAGTTCTTC. This sequence encodes CASRPGQGSHNEQFF.